The 21 T cell receptor beta chains given below trace back to one sample, sequenced in a study of blood T cell repertoires in COVID-19. Assay: immunoSEQ multiplex PCR; the TCRdb copy retains only in-frame clones and omits some. The sample consists of 200,000 to 300,000 clones, around 85% of them appearing once. The material sequenced was peripheral blood. The receptors stem from a woman younger than 45 who had recovered from COVID-19.

The chain carries TRBV7-8 and TRBJ2-2, with 8 bases matching TRBD1. CDR3 length: 16 amino acids. V lost 5 bases, J lost 7 bases, and 12 bases stayed unmatched. Germline V gene data show CDR1 as SGHVS and CDR2 as FQNEAQ. CDR3 sequence (DNA): TGTGCCAGCAGCCCCCCCAGGACAGGGAAGGACGGGGAGCTGTTTTTT. Residues: CASSPPRTGKDGELFF. The whole variable domain, filled in from reference TRBV7-8 and TRBJ2-2, reads GAGVSQSPRYKVAKRGQDVALRCDPISGHVSLFWYQQALGQGPEFLTYFQNEAQLDKSGLPSDRFFAERPEGSVSTLKIQRTQQEDSAVYLCASSPPRTGKDGELFFGEGSRLTVL.

This clone was seen once. J is TRBJ2-2 and V is TRBV11-3; the D is unclear. In germline, CDR1 is SGHNT, CDR2 YENEEA. V lost 5 bases, J lost 6 bases, and 10 bases lay in between. CDR3 length: 13 residues. The CDR3 DNA reads TGTGCCAGCAGCCCGAGAATTTCCGGGGAGCTGTTTTTT. Its protein product is CASSPRISGELFF.

The chain is built from TRBV10-3 and TRBJ2-7; 9 bases are shared with TRBD2. V lost 6 bases to trimming and J lost 6 bases; unmatched junction nucleotides: 9. Germline CDR1 ENHRY, CDR2 SYGVKD. The CDR3 extends over 14 amino acids. Here the CDR3 reads CAISESGGPAEQYF. The CDR3 DNA is TGTGCCATCAGCGAAAGCGGGGGGCCTGCCGAGCAGTACTTC.

This clone was observed once. V is TRBV9 and J is TRBJ1-3; 7 bases agree with TRBD1. There are 15 residues in the CDR3. The germline gives CDR1 SGDLS, CDR2 YYNGEE. J was trimmed by 1 base and V by 3 bases; bases with no gene match: 4. This CDR3 is CASSDPTGSGNTIYF. CDR3 nucleotides: TGTGCCAGCAGCGATCCGACAGGGTCTGGAAACACCATATATTTT.

The rearrangement uses TRBV6-5 and TRBJ2-5; 8 bases fit TRBD2. The V segment lost 5 bases and the J segment 5 bases; nucleotides outside the gene matches: 7. Germline CDR1 is MNHEY and CDR2 is SVGAGI. This CDR3 contains 14 residues. This chain's CDR3 is CASSPGRGDETQYF. Written as DNA, the CDR3 is TGTGCCAGCAGTCCGGGGCGGGGGGATGAGACCCAGTACTTC.

The chain recombines TRBV6-5 with TRBJ2-7; perhaps TRBD2 as D (5 bases). CDR3 size: 13 residues. Trimming pared 10 bases from V and 3 bases from J, leaving 16 bases between. Germline V gene lookup returns CDR1 MNHEY and CDR2 SVGAGI. The CDR3 protein is CATRAGANYEQYF. The CDR3 DNA follows: TGTGCCACCCGGGCGGGTGCGAACTACGAGCAGTACTTC.

V is TRBV19 and J is TRBJ1-1; TRBD1 agrees at 10 bases. Germline V gene lookup returns CDR1 LNHDA and CDR2 SQIVND (reference sequence). Unmatched junction bases numbered 10, after V lost 6 bases and J lost 0 bases. This CDR3 comprises 17 residues. This CDR3 is CASRTRDRGFMNTEAFF. The CDR3 DNA reads TGTGCCAGTAGAACCCGGGACAGGGGTTTCATGAACACTGAAGCTTTCTTT.

This clone has a single count. The rearrangement joins TRBV7-9 to TRBJ1-4; possibly TRBD1 for D (6 bases). The CDR3 spans 16 residues. CDR1 is SEHNR and CDR2 is FQNEAQ in the germline V gene (reference sequence). V was trimmed by 5 bases and J by 3 bases, leaving 16 bases between them. The CDR3 loop is CASSPSQGSANEKLFF. The CDR3 DNA is TGTGCCAGCAGCCCGAGTCAGGGGTCGGCTAATGAAAAACTGTTTTTT.

The V call is TRBV7-2, the J call TRBJ1-2; perhaps TRBD1 as D (6 bases). The V and J ends lost 0 bases and 4 bases respectively, with 15 bases between them. Germline assignment: CDR1 SGHTA and CDR2 FQGNSA. The CDR3 totals 16 residues. CDR3 amino acids: CASSLAWGGIGYGYTF. The CDR3 DNA is TGTGCCAGCAGCTTAGCTTGGGGGGGCATTGGCTATGGCTACACCTTC.

This rearrangement joins TRBV1 to TRBJ2-7; the table's D call TRBD2 went unverified against the DNA. TRBV1 counts as a pseudogene. The CDR3 is made up of 16 amino acids. The chain's CDR3 is CTSSHPRTRGVHEQYF. Written as DNA, the CDR3 is TGCACCAGCAGCCACCCCCGGACCCGGGGGGTCCACGAGCAGTACTTC.

The J gene is TRBJ2-2, the V gene TRBV5-6; 8 nucleotides agree with TRBD1. J was trimmed by 3 bases and V by 2 bases; bases with no gene match: 6. The V gene's germline CDR1 is SGHDT and CDR2 YYEEEE. This CDR3 region has 16 residues. The CDR3 here is CASSLGGQGYTGELFF. The CDR3 DNA sequence: TGTGCCAGCAGCTTAGGAGGACAGGGATACACCGGGGAGCTGTTTTTT.

The chain has TRBV6-5 and TRBJ1-2, with 10 bases matching TRBD1. Losses at the gene ends were 7 bases for V and 5 bases for J; bases not matched to a gene: 10. Germline-derived CDR1 and CDR2 are MNHEY and SVGAGI. The CDR3 loop spans 15 amino acids. This CDR3 is CASNTRQGAFYGYTF. The CDR3 nucleotides are TGTGCCAGCAACACGCGACAGGGGGCCTTTTATGGCTACACCTTC.

The V call is TRBV2, the J call TRBJ2-2; weak D call: TRBD2 (6 bases). The CDR3 has 14 amino acids. V lost 8 bases and J lost 4, with 14 bases in between. CDR1 is SNHLY and CDR2 is FYNNEI in the germline V gene. CDR3 nucleotide sequence: TGTGCCAGCCGGGCACTAGCCACCACCGGGGAGCTGTTTTTT. Amino acid sequence: CASRALATTGELFF.

The chain couples TRBV18 to TRBJ1-6; 9 bases are a match to TRBD1. V was pared by 5 bases and J by 5 bases, with 4 bases of the junction left unmatched. Germline V gene lookup returns CDR1 KGHSH and CDR2 LQKENI. The CDR3 extends over 15 amino acids. The CDR3: CASSTRDRDNSPLHF. The DNA of the CDR3 is TGTGCCAGCTCAACTCGGGACAGGGATAATTCACCCCTCCACTTT. The full variable domain, in which reference TRBV18 and TRBJ1-6 provide the parts outside the CDR3, is NAGVMQNPRHLVRRRGQEARLRCSPMKGHSHVYWYRQLPEEGLKFMVYLQKENIIDESGMPKERFSAEFPKEGPSILRIQQVVRGDSAAYFCASSTRDRDNSPLHFGNGTRLTVT.

V is TRBV6-6 and J is TRBJ1-5; the match to TRBD1 covers 8 bases. Trimming removed 6 bases from V and 4 bases from J; junction bases left unmatched: 5. CDR1 and CDR2 (germline): MNHNY, SVGAGI (reference sequence). The CDR3 runs to 14 residues. The CDR3 nucleotides are TGTGCCAGCAGAAGGACAGGGCTGAATCAGCCCCAGCATTTT. The encoded protein is CASRRTGLNQPQHF.

The V gene is TRBV25-1, the J gene TRBJ1-2; 7 bases map to TRBD1. The CDR3 length is 14 residues. J was trimmed by 4 bases and V by 4 bases; bases with no gene match: 6. CDR1 is MGHDK and CDR2 is SYGVNS in the germline V gene. For the CDR3, the DNA is TGTGCCAGCAGTGGGACAGGCCAAACCTATGGCTACACCTTC. Its protein is CASSGTGQTYGYTF.

The chain joins TRBV7-2 to TRBJ2-4, with 9 bases matching TRBD2. Germline-derived CDR1 and CDR2 are SGHTA and FQGNSA. CDR3 size: 17 residues. V shed 5 bases and J 3 bases; nucleotides not matched to a gene: 11. CDR3 coding DNA: TGTGCCAGCAGCCAATTGGGGACTAGCCTCGGCAAAAACATTCAGTACTTC. Translated: CASSQLGTSLGKNIQYF. The variable domain in full, completed from reference TRBV7-2 and TRBJ2-4, reads GAGVSQSPSNKVTEKGKDVELRCDPISGHTALYWYRQSLGQGLEFLIYFQGNSAPDKSGLPSDRFSAERTGGSVSTLTIQRTQQEDSAVYLCASSQLGTSLGKNIQYFGAGTRLSVL.

The chain has TRBV7-2 and TRBJ1-2, with D unresolved. Germline V gives CDR1 SGHTA, CDR2 FQGNSA. The CDR3 extends over 17 amino acids. V was shortened by 4 bases and J by 4 bases, with 22 bases between the two germline ends. The CDR3 bases are TGTGCCAGCAGCTCCCAACCCCCTATTGTAACCGCCTATGGCTACACCTTC. Protein product: CASSSQPPIVTAYGYTF.

The chain couples TRBV5-8 to TRBJ1-5; 7 bases agree with TRBD1. After removal of 3 bases from V and 4 bases from J, the junction contained 10 bases not matched to a gene. The CDR3 length is 16 residues. The germline gives CDR1 SGHTS, CDR2 YDEGEE. The CDR3 here is CASSSAMTGPNQPQHF. The CDR3 coding sequence is TGTGCCAGCAGCTCCGCTATGACAGGGCCGAATCAGCCCCAGCATTTT.

This chain uses TRBV14 with TRBJ1-1, with TRBD1 matching over 7 bases. CDR1 and CDR2 (germline): SGHDN, FVKESK. With V trimmed by 1 base and J by 4 bases, 3 bases remained unmatched. The CDR3 is made up of 14 amino acids. Written as DNA, the CDR3 is TGTGCCAGCAGCCAAGTAAGGGGGCCCACTGAAGCTTTCTTT. Residues: CASSQVRGPTEAFF.

This chain uses TRBV11-3 with TRBJ2-3; TRBD2 aligns across 7 bases. Germline V CDR1 and CDR2: SGHNT, YENEEA. V shed 1 base and J 1 base; nucleotides not matched to a gene: 14. The length of the CDR3 is 19 residues. DNA of the CDR3: TGTGCCAGCAGCTTAGGTCGGTGGGGTAGCGGGCACCGCACAGATACGCAGTATTTT. Translation: CASSLGRWGSGHRTDTQYF.